A selection of T cell receptor beta chains follows, all from one sample in a study of human T cells and chemical hapten exposure. TCRdb independently ran MiXCR on the RACE reads; one entry per CDR3 protein. The sample carries roughly 82,000 distinct CDR3 sequences, about 12% recorded once. This sample comprised whole blood, obtained in connection with sensitization to the hapten diphenylcyclopropenone (DPC). All receptors derive from a woman between 55 and 75 years old with alopecia areata. Some clones in this sample may be carry-over from other donors' samples. Both conserved end residues are part of each CDR3. The D gene is left open where the match is weak. Clone size is shown for a subset of rows, as once, few, many or a class of expanded clone.

v_gene: TRBV5-1
j_gene: TRBJ2-3
len: 17
abundance: many
d_gene: TRBD2
CDR3aa: CASSARTSGGSTDTQYF
CDR3nt: TGCGCCAGCAGCGCCAGGACTAGCGGGGGGTCGACAGATACGCAGTATTTT

v_gene: TRBV5-4
j_gene: TRBJ2-7
len: 14
abundance: NA
d_gene: NA
CDR3aa: CASSRRDGAYEQYF
CDR3nt: TGTGCCAGCAGCCGCCGGGACGGTGCCTACGAGCAGTACTTC

v_gene: TRBV9
j_gene: TRBJ2-2
len: 16
abundance: NA
d_gene: NA
CDR3aa: CASSAPTAPNTGELFF
CDR3nt: TGTGCCAGCAGCGCCCCGACAGCCCCGAACACCGGGGAGCTGTTTTTT

v_gene: TRBV15
j_gene: TRBJ2-6
len: 22
abundance: few
d_gene: NA
CDR3aa: CATSRDREQGIKRGPGANVLTF
CDR3nt: TGTGCCACCAGCAGAGATCGCGAGCAGGGGATCAAAAGGGGCCCTGGGGCCAACGTCCTGACTTTC

v_gene: TRBV20-1
j_gene: TRBJ1-1
len: 14
abundance: NA
d_gene: NA
CDR3aa: CSARAGGVNTEAFF
CDR3nt: TGCAGTGCTAGGGCAGGAGGGGTGAACACTGAAGCTTTCTTT

v_gene: TRBV5-1
j_gene: TRBJ2-2
len: 15
abundance: NA
d_gene: TRBD2
CDR3aa: CASSLSGTSTGELFF
CDR3nt: TGCGCCAGCAGTTTGTCCGGGACTAGCACCGGGGAGCTGTTTTTT

v_gene: TRBV20-1
j_gene: TRBJ2-1
len: 16
abundance: many
d_gene: TRBD1
CDR3aa: CSAFGTGASSYNEQFF
CDR3nt: TGCAGTGCCTTCGGGACAGGGGCGAGCTCCTACAATGAGCAGTTCTTC

v_gene: TRBV6-6
j_gene: TRBJ2-7
len: 15
abundance: few
d_gene: TRBD1
CDR3aa: CASCLGTGSFYEQYF
CDR3nt: TGTGCCAGTTGCTTAGGGACAGGGAGTTTCTACGAGCAGTACTTC

v_gene: TRBV7-8
j_gene: TRBJ1-1
len: 15
abundance: many
d_gene: NA
CDR3aa: CASSLVVGLNTEAFF
CDR3nt: TGTGCCAGCAGCTTAGTTGTGGGCCTGAACACTGAAGCTTTCTTT

v_gene: TRBV7-3
j_gene: TRBJ1-6
len: 14
abundance: NA
d_gene: NA
CDR3aa: CASSLTLGNSPPHF
CDR3nt: TGTGCCAGCAGCTTAACGTTGGGGAATTCACCCCCCCACTTT

v_gene: TRBV12-3/TRBV12-4
j_gene: TRBJ1-2
len: 14
abundance: few
d_gene: NA
CDR3aa: CASSFGIGNYGYTF
CDR3nt: TGTGCCAGCAGTTTTGGGATTGGAAACTATGGCTACACCTTC

v_gene: TRBV2
j_gene: TRBJ2-3
len: 12
abundance: NA
d_gene: TRBD1
CDR3aa: CASSADRVTQYF
CDR3nt: TGTGCCAGCAGCGCGGACAGGGTCACGCAGTATTTT

v_gene: TRBV5-6
j_gene: TRBJ1-1
len: 13
abundance: few
d_gene: NA
CDR3aa: CASSHGTDSEAFF
CDR3nt: TGTGCCAGCAGCCACGGGACTGACTCTGAAGCTTTCTTT

v_gene: TRBV7-8
j_gene: TRBJ1-3
len: 15
abundance: many
d_gene: NA
CDR3aa: CASSFLGVPGNTIYF
CDR3nt: TGTGCCAGCAGCTTTCTGGGGGTTCCTGGAAACACCATATATTTT

v_gene: TRBV12-3/TRBV12-4
j_gene: TRBJ1-6
len: 14
abundance: many
d_gene: TRBD1
CDR3aa: CASSFGGQGSPLHF
CDR3nt: TGTGCCAGCAGTTTTGGCGGACAGGGGTCACCCCTCCACTTT

v_gene: TRBV27
j_gene: TRBJ2-7
len: 15
abundance: few
d_gene: TRBD2
CDR3aa: CASSPRSGGVYEQYF
CDR3nt: TGTGCCAGCAGTCCGCGTAGCGGGGGAGTATACGAGCAGTACTTC

v_gene: TRBV11-2
j_gene: TRBJ2-3
len: 15
abundance: NA
d_gene: TRBD1
CDR3aa: CASRRPGQGKDTQYF
CDR3nt: TGTGCCAGCAGGCGACCGGGACAGGGAAAAGATACGCAGTATTTT

v_gene: TRBV4-1
j_gene: TRBJ1-2
len: 14
abundance: many
d_gene: NA
CDR3aa: CASSQVVVGNGYTF
CDR3nt: TGCGCCAGCAGCCAAGTCGTAGTGGGGAATGGCTACACCTTC

v_gene: TRBV20-1
j_gene: TRBJ2-3
len: 14
abundance: NA
d_gene: TRBD2
CDR3aa: CSARASGGTDTQYF
CDR3nt: TGCAGTGCTAGGGCTAGCGGGGGCACAGATACGCAGTATTTT

v_gene: TRBV5-6
j_gene: TRBJ2-3
len: 12
abundance: few
d_gene: NA
CDR3aa: CASSLDGDTQYF
CDR3nt: TGTGCCAGCAGCTTGGACGGCGATACGCAGTATTTT

v_gene: TRBV20-1
j_gene: TRBJ2-2
len: 15
abundance: many
d_gene: TRBD2
CDR3aa: CSAAPGLAVTGELFF
CDR3nt: TGCAGTGCAGCTCCGGGACTAGCAGTTACCGGGGAGCTGTTTTTT

v_gene: TRBV7-9
j_gene: TRBJ2-3
len: 12
abundance: few
d_gene: NA
CDR3aa: CASSPIADTQYF
CDR3nt: TGTGCCAGCAGCCCAATCGCAGATACGCAGTATTTT

v_gene: TRBV6-2/TRBV6-3
j_gene: TRBJ1-6
len: 14
abundance: many
d_gene: NA
CDR3aa: CASRLTGIDSPLHF
CDR3nt: TGTGCCAGCAGGCTTACAGGGATAGATTCACCCCTCCACTTT

v_gene: TRBV11-2
j_gene: TRBJ1-3
len: 16
abundance: few
d_gene: NA
CDR3aa: CASSADMARSGNTIYF
CDR3nt: TGTGCCAGCAGCGCAGACATGGCAAGATCTGGAAACACCATATATTTT

v_gene: TRBV6-5
j_gene: TRBJ1-1
len: 13
abundance: few
d_gene: NA
CDR3aa: CASMGTGITEAFF
CDR3nt: TGTGCCAGCATGGGAACAGGGATAACTGAAGCTTTCTTT

v_gene: TRBV7-2
j_gene: TRBJ2-1
len: 14
abundance: many
d_gene: NA
CDR3aa: CASSLMGVYNEQFF
CDR3nt: TGTGCCAGCAGCTTAATGGGGGTTTACAATGAGCAGTTCTTC

v_gene: TRBV6-2/TRBV6-3
j_gene: TRBJ2-1
len: 16
abundance: many
d_gene: TRBD2
CDR3aa: CASSRLSGGSYNEQFF
CDR3nt: TGTGCCAGCAGTCGCCTTAGCGGGGGTTCCTACAATGAGCAGTTCTTC

v_gene: TRBV7-6
j_gene: TRBJ2-7
len: 15
abundance: few
d_gene: NA
CDR3aa: CASSLGAGANYEQYF
CDR3nt: TGTGCCAGCAGCTTAGGTGCGGGGGCGAACTACGAGCAGTACTTC

v_gene: TRBV6-5
j_gene: TRBJ2-2
len: 14
abundance: few
d_gene: NA
CDR3aa: CASRPDRGYGELFF
CDR3nt: TGTGCCAGCAGGCCCGACAGAGGCTACGGGGAGCTGTTTTTT

v_gene: TRBV12-3/TRBV12-4
j_gene: TRBJ1-2
len: 15
abundance: few
d_gene: NA
CDR3aa: CASSAGRRTLYGYTF
CDR3nt: TGTGCCAGCAGCGCTGGACGGCGGACCCTTTATGGCTACACCTTC

v_gene: TRBV30
j_gene: TRBJ2-1
len: 12
abundance: NA
d_gene: NA
CDR3aa: CAWTSGGTGQFF
CDR3nt: TGTGCCTGGACGTCTGGAGGGACCGGGCAGTTCTTC

v_gene: TRBV23-1
j_gene: TRBJ1-1
len: 16
abundance: NA
d_gene: NA
CDR3aa: CASSQYRPRDMFEAFF
CDR3nt: TGCGCCAGCAGTCAATATCGCCCCCGGGACATGTTTGAAGCTTTCTTT